This TCR beta chain was found in a study of blood T cell repertoires in COVID-19. As originally analysed: Scientists estimated how many nucleated cells there were by amplifying reference gene primers. Generated by immunoSEQ multiplex PCR, the TCRdb table keeps only in-frame clones and is missing some. V and J calls and clone size are those listed in that table; D and trimming were worked out from the DNA. This table holds just over 300,000 clones, over 80% found once. V lost 6 bases, J lost 1 base, and 6 bases stayed unmatched. From germline, CDR1 is SNHLY and CDR2 FYNNEI. CDR3 length equals 15 residues.

This sequence was found in a woman under 30 who had recovered from COVID-19. J is TRBJ2-3 and V is TRBV2, with TRBD1 matching 8 bases. What was sequenced was PBMCs or T cells enriched from blood (not recorded which). CDR3 loop: CASSLRGQGTDTQYF. Written as DNA, the CDR3 is TGTGCCAGCAGCCTGAGGGGACAGGGCACAGATACGCAGTATTTT.